This T cell receptor beta chain was sequenced in a study of blood T cell repertoires in COVID-19. V lost 5 bases, J lost 8 bases, and 10 bases lay in between. Germline lookup yields CDR1 SGDLS and CDR2 YYNGEE. This CDR3 spans 12 amino acids. Clones were read by immunoSEQ multiplex PCR, and TCRdb kept only the in-frame ones, dropping some. The table records about 180,000 clones, about 90% of them present only once. Material: PBMCs or T cells enriched from blood (not recorded which). The J gene is TRBJ2-2, the V gene TRBV9; tentative D call: TRBD1 (5 bases). The receptor was isolated from a woman aged 18-29 years who had recovered from COVID-19. CDR3 nucleotides: TGTGCCAGCAGTGACAGTGGGGGGGAGCTGTTTTTT. This gives the protein CASSDSGGELFF.